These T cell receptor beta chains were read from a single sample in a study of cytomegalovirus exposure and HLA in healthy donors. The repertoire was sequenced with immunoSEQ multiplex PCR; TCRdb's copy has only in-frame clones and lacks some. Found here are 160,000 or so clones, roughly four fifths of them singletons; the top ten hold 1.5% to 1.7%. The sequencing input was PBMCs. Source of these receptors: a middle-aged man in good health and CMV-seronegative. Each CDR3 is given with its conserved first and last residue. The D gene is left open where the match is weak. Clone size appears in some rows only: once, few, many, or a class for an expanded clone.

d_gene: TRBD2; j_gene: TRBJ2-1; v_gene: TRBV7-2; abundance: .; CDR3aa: CASRRIGLAVTSSYNEQFF; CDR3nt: TGTGCCAGCAGACGCATCGGGCTAGCGGTAACGAGCTCCTACAATGAGCAGTTCTTC
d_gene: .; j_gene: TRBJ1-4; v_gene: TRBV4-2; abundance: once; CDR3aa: CASSSEWAMIEKLFF; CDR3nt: TGTGCCAGCAGTTCAGAATGGGCTATGATTGAAAAACTGTTTTTT
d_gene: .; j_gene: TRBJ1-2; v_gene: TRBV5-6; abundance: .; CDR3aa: CASSPGNDGYTF; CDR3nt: TGTGCCAGCAGCCCGGGAAATGATGGCTACACCTTC
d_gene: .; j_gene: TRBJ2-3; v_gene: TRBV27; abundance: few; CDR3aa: CASRPSPLPSTDTQYF; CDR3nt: TGTGCCAGCAGACCCTCGCCACTCCCTAGCACAGATACGCAGTATTTT
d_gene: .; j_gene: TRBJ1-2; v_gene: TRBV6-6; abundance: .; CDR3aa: CASRRGSTNYGYTF; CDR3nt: TGTGCCTCACGGCGGGGGTCTACTAACTATGGCTACACCTTC
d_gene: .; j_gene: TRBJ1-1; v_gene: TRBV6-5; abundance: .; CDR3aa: CASSYRGRYTEAFF; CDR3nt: TGTGCCAGCAGTTACAGGGGCCGGTACACTGAAGCTTTCTTT
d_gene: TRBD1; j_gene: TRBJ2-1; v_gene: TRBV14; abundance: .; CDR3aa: CASSVGGTGGNEQFF; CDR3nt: TGTGCCAGCAGCGTTGGCGGGACAGGGGGCAATGAGCAGTTCTTC
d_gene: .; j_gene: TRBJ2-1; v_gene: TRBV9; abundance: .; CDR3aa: CASSVEAPTGYNEQFF; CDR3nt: TGTGCCAGCAGCGTAGAAGCCCCCACCGGCTACAATGAGCAGTTCTTC
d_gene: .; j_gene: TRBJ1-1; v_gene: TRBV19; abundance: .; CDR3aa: CASSRGTGTEAFF; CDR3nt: TGTGCCAGTAGCCGCGGGACGGGCACTGAAGCTTTCTTT
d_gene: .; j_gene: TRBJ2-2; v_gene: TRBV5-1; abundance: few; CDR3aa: CASSLEATGELFF; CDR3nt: TGCGCCAGCAGCTTGGAAGCCACCGGGGAGCTGTTTTTT
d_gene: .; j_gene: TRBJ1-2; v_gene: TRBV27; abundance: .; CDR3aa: CASSPDPTGKLDGYTF; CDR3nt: TGTGCCAGCAGTCCGGACCCCACGGGAAAGCTAGATGGCTACACCTTC